A selection of T cell receptor beta chains follows, all from one sample in a study of CD8 T cells in ankylosing spondylitis. MiXCR, run by TCRdb on the 5' RACE reads, gives a single entry per CDR3 protein. This table holds 750,000 to 850,000 distinct CDR3 sequences, 10% to 15% found once. Sequenced sample: blood, either unsorted or a sorted T cell fraction (not recorded which). Receptors were obtained from a male donor with ankylosing spondylitis. CDR3s include the opening cysteine and the closing phenylalanine or tryptophan. The D gene is left open where the match is weak. Rows give clone size only sometimes, using once, few, many, or a class for an expanded clone.

-,-,TRBV5-1,TRBJ2-7,CASRLQIGQEQYF,TGCGCCAGCAGGCTTCAGATCGGACAAGAGCAGTACTTC
-,few,TRBV20-1,TRBJ1-1,CSGEKGAEAFF,TGCAGTGGTGAGAAGGGGGCTGAAGCTTTCTTT
-,-,TRBV29-1,TRBJ2-7,CSVATGRAAGEQYF,TGCAGCGTTGCGACAGGGAGGGCTGCGGGCGAGCAGTACTTC
TRBD1,-,TRBV20-1,TRBJ1-5,CSAIFRDRGVQPQHF,TGCAGTGCTATTTTCCGGGACAGGGGGGTTCAGCCCCAGCATTTT
TRBD1,-,TRBV10-3,TRBJ2-7,CAISPQGAYEQYF,TGTGCCATCAGCCCCCAGGGGGCCTACGAGCAGTACTTC
-,many,TRBV20-1,TRBJ1-1,CSARRGAEAFF,TGCAGTGCTAGACGGGGGGCTGAAGCTTTCTTT
-,-,TRBV29-1,TRBJ2-5,CSVAGTPRAETQYF,TGCAGCGTTGCCGGGACCCCCCGGGCAGAGACCCAGTACTTC
-,few,TRBV19,TRBJ2-6,CASSPRSLVLQPGANVLTF,TGTGCCAGTAGTCCGCGAAGTCTGGTCCTCCAACCTGGGGCCAACGTCCTGACTTTC
-,-,TRBV20-1,TRBJ2-7,CSADGQGNEQYF,TGCAGTGCCGACGGCCAGGGGAACGAGCAGTACTTC
-,-,TRBV19,TRBJ2-3,CASTHTGQRTSTDTQYF,TGTGCCAGTACCCATACGGGGCAGCGAACTAGCACAGATACGCAGTATTTT
-,few,TRBV20-1,TRBJ2-7,CSAPPRLARSYEQYF,TGCAGTGCCCCCCCGAGGCTAGCAAGGTCCTACGAGCAGTACTTC
-,-,TRBV6-1,TRBJ1-4,CASTSRGSANEKLFF,TGTGCCAGCACCAGCAGGGGTTCGGCTAATGAAAAACTGTTTTTT
TRBD2,-,TRBV20-1,TRBJ2-5,CSAPSGRQETQYF,TGCAGTGCTCCTAGCGGGAGGCAGGAGACCCAGTACTTC
TRBD1,many,TRBV29-1,TRBJ2-7,CSVVDRRSYEQYF,TGCAGCGTTGTGGACAGGAGATCCTACGAGCAGTACTTC
-,many,TRBV5-6,TRBJ1-5,CASSRGNQPQHF,TGTGCCAGCTCCAGGGGTAATCAGCCCCAGCATTTT
TRBD2,-,TRBV2,TRBJ2-7,CARKRAGGPYEQYF,TGTGCCAGGAAAAGAGCGGGAGGGCCCTACGAGCAGTACTTC
TRBD2,few,TRBV7-9,TRBJ2-1,CASSFWGGLAAIDEQFF,TGTGCCAGCAGCTTCTGGGGGGGACTAGCAGCTATCGATGAGCAGTTCTTC
TRBD1,few,TRBV12-3/TRBV12-4,TRBJ1-2,CASSLRGGDGSAIYTF,TGTGCCAGCAGTTTAAGAGGGGGCGATGGATCCGCTATCTACACCTTC